The clone carrying this T cell receptor beta chain was seen a handful of times. The CDR3 has 14 residues. The ends were cut back, 5 bases at V and 4 bases at J, with 11 bases in the middle. Germline V gene lookup returns CDR1 SNHLY and CDR2 FYNNEI. As for time point: patch test 2, 6 weeks after DPC sensitization. Sample treatment: therapeutic diphenylcyclopropenone sensitization with weekly scalp DPC. Those who donated were patients with alopecia, 18 to 70 years of age, and suitable for DPC. These data belong to a study of human T cells and chemical hapten exposure. In the study overall: The study sensitized with 2% DPC on a 2 cm by 2 cm patch of upper inner arm skin. 0.01% DPC was applied to the upper back in patch tests, which were read at 6 days.

Individual cDNA molecules had unique molecular identifiers attached to them by the library. From the RACE reads, TCRdb called clonotypes with MiXCR, one entry per CDR3 protein. The table shows about 89,000 distinct CDR3 sequences, with approximately 11% occurring only once. The source is a man between 40 and 49 years old with alopecia areata. Some clones in this sample may be carry-over from other donors' samples. The starting material was whole blood, obtained in connection with sensitization to the hapten diphenylcyclopropenone (DPC). The rearrangement uses TRBV2 and TRBJ2-2; D not resolved. The CDR3 sequence: CASSSTGLTGELFF. The CDR3 nucleotides are TGTGCCAGCAGTTCTACCGGCCTCACCGGGGAGCTGTTTTTT.